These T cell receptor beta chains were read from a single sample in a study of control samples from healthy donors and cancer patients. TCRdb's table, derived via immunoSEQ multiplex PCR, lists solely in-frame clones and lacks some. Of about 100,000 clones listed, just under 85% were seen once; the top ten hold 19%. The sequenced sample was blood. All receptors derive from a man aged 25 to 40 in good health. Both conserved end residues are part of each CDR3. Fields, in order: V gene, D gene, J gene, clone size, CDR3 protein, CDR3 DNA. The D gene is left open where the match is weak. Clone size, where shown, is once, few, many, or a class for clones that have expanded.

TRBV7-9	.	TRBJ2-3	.	CASSPPTDTQYF	TGTGCCAGCAGCCCACCCACAGATACGCAGTATTTT
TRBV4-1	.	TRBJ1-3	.	CASSQKLGNTIYF	TGCGCCAGCAGCCAGAAACTTGGAAACACCATATATTTT
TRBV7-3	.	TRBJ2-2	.	CASSLGNGELFF	TGTGCCAGCAGCCTAGGCAACGGGGAGCTGTTTTTT
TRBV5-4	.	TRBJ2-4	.	CASSLGQGQNIQYF	TGTGCCAGCAGCTTGGGGCAGGGCCAAAACATTCAGTACTTC
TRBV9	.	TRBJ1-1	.	CASSANLDTEAFF	TGTGCCAGCAGCGCAAATCTGGACACTGAAGCTTTCTTT
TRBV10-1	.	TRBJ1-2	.	CASSDGMSYGYTF	TGCGCCAGCAGTGATGGGATGAGCTATGGCTACACCTTC
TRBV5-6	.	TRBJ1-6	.	CASSLGQLNNSPLHF	TGTGCCAGCAGCTTGGGACAGCTTAATAATTCACCCCTCCACTTT
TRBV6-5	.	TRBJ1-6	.	CASRRSSYNSPLHF	TGTGCCAGCAGAAGGAGCTCCTATAATTCACCCCTCCACTTT
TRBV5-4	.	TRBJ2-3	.	CASSRLSRAQGADTQYF	TGTGCCAGCAGCCGATTGTCTCGCGCACAGGGTGCAGATACGCAGTATTTT
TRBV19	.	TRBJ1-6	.	CASSREDSMGYNSPLHF	TGTGCCAGTAGTAGGGAGGACAGTATGGGGTATAATTCACCCCTCCACTTT
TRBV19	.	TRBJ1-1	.	CASSIAQQGNTEAFF	TGTGCCAGTAGTATAGCCCAGCAGGGGAACACTGAAGCTTTCTTT
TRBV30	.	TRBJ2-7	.	CAWSGIGQWTYEQYF	TGTGCCTGGAGTGGAATTGGGCAGTGGACCTACGAGCAGTACTTC
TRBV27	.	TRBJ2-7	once	CASSLGGEQYF	TGTGCCAGCAGTTTAGGCGGCGAGCAGTACTTC
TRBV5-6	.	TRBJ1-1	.	CASSLAPGIGAEAFF	TGTGCCAGCAGCTTGGCCCCAGGGATAGGCGCTGAAGCTTTCTTT
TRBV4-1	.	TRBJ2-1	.	CASSQAARPRVMRNEQFF	TGCGCCAGCAGCCAAGCGGCGAGGCCCCGAGTGATGAGGAATGAGCAGTTCTTC
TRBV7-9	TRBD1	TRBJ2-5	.	CASSLWTGEETQYF	TGTGCCAGCAGCTTATGGACAGGGGAAGAGACCCAGTACTTC
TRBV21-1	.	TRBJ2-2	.	CASSKGRAGELFF	TGTGCCAGCAGCAAAGGGAGGGCCGGGGAGCTGTTTTTT
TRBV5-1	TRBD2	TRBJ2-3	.	CASSLDERGGLDTQYF	TGCGCCAGCAGCTTGGACGAGCGGGGGGGCCTAGATACGCAGTATTTT
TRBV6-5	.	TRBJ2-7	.	CASREEGSYLTEQYF	TGTGCCAGCAGGGAGGAGGGCTCGTATTTAACGGAGCAGTACTTC
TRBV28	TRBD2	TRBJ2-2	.	CASSSPNPGLTNTGELFF	TGTGCCAGCAGTTCCCCGAACCCGGGACTAACAAACACCGGGGAGCTGTTTTTT
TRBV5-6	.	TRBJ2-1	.	CASSLLLQGPYNEQFF	TGTGCCAGCAGCCTACTCCTTCAGGGGCCTTACAATGAGCAGTTCTTC
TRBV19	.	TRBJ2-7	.	CASSIGTGFYEQYF	TGTGCCAGTAGTATTGGGACGGGGTTCTACGAGCAGTACTTC
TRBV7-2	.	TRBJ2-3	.	CASSRTGHGTDTQYF	TGTGCCAGCAGCAGGACGGGACACGGCACGGATACGCAGTATTTT
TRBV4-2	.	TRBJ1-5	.	CASSQEGVPQHF	TGTGCCAGCAGCCAGGAAGGGGTGCCCCAGCATTTT
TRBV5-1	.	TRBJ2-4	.	CASSFADSKNIQYF	TGCGCCAGCAGCTTCGCAGATTCCAAAAACATTCAGTACTTC
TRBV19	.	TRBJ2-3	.	CASSIDLDALYYTQYF	TGTGCCAGTAGTATAGATCTAGATGCCTTGTATTATACGCAGTATTTT
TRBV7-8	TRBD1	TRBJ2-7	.	CASSTGQPYEQYF	TGTGCCAGCAGCACGGGACAGCCATACGAGCAGTACTTC